The clone carrying this T cell receptor (beta chain) has just a few counts. Trimming pared 1 base from V and 7 bases from J, leaving 13 bases between. CDR1 is SGHVS, CDR2 FNYEAQ, per germline. The CDR3 has 14 amino acids. MiXCR, run by TCRdb on the PCR reads, gives a single entry per CDR3 protein. The sample lists around 11,000 distinct CDR3 sequences; less than 65% were seen once. This sample is part of a study of tumor-infiltrating lymphocytes in oesophageal squamous cell carcinoma. The chain couples TRBV7-6 to TRBJ1-1; possible D gene TRBD1, 5 bases. The TCR was taken from a male donor with esophageal squamous cell carcinoma. Sequenced sample: esophageal tumor tissue. The CDR3 spells CASSLVGAGSEAFF. DNA for the CDR3: TGTGCCAGCAGCTTAGTAGGGGCTGGGAGTGAAGCTTTCTTT. The complete variable domain, with remaining parts taken from reference TRBV7-6 and TRBJ1-1, reads GAGVSQSPRYKVTKRGQDVALRCDPISGHVSLYWYRQALGQGPEFLTYFNYEAQQDKSGLPNDRFSAERPEGSISTLTIQRTEQRDSAMYRCASSLVGAGSEAFFGQGTRLTVV.